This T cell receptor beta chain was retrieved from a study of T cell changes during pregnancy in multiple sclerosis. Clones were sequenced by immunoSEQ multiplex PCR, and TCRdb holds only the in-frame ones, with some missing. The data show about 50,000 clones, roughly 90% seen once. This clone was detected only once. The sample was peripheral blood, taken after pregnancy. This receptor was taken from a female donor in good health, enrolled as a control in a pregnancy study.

This CDR3 is CASSPPGGRPQHF. The CDR3 DNA reads as TGTGCCAGCAGTCCCCCGGGCGGGCGGCCCCAGCATTTT. The chain links TRBV2 to TRBJ1-5; D is ambiguous. The CDR3 is 13 residues long. Per germline, CDR1 SNHLY and CDR2 FYNNEI. V lost 5 bases and J lost 9, with 14 bases in between.